This section outlines one T cell receptor beta chain sequence together with its context. Its antigen is still unknown. Amplification of TCR beta CDR3 regions used RNA as the template. TCR CDR3 regions were first amplified by RT-PCR with HTBI primers. TCRdb called the multiplex PCR reads again in MiXCR, with one record for every CDR3 protein. In the table there are about 680,000 distinct CDR3 sequences, roughly a third of which are singletons. Deletions cut 3 bases from V and 3 bases from J, with 12 bases between. The CDR3 is 13 residues long. Germline assignment: CDR1 SQVTM and CDR2 ANQGSEA. The sample belongs to a study of T cells in Graves' hyperthyroidism and ophthalmopathy. Regarding the study as a whole: Most expanded thyroid clonotypes above 0.001 recurred in blood.

The study defined stable Graves' hyperthyroidism as no ophthalmopathy progression within 18 months. Cells are PBMCs isolated from about 10 ml of fresh blood. This chain links TRBV29-1 with TRBJ2-7; D is undetermined. The TCR sequence derives from a woman in her 40s with Graves' hyperthyroidism. Source material: blood. In nucleotides, the CDR3 is TGCAGCGTTGAGGGCAGCTTAGTCTACGAGCAGTACTTC. It translates to CSVEGSLVYEQYF.